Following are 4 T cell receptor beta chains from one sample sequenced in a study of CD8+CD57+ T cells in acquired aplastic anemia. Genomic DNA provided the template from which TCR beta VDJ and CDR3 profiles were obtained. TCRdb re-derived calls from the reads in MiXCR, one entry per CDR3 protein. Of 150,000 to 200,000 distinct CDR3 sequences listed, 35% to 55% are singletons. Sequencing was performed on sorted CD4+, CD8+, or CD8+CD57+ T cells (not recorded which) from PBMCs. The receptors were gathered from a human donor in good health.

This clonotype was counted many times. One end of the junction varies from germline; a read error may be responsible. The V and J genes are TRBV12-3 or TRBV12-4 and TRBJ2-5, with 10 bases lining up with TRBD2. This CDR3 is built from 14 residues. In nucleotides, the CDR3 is TGTGCCAGCAGTGTAGCGGGAGGACGGGAGACCCAGTACTTC. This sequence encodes CASSVAGGRETQYF.

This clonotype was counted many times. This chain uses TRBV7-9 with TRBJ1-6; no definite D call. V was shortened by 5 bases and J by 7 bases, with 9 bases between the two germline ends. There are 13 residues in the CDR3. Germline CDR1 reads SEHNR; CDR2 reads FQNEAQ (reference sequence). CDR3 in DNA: TGTGCCAGCAGCCTGCAACAGAATTCACCCCTCCACTTT. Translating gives CASSLQQNSPLHF.

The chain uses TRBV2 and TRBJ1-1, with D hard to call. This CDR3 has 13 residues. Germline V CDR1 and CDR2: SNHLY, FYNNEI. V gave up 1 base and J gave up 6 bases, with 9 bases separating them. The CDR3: CASSEGDWAEAFF. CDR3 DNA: TGTGCCAGCAGTGAAGGAGACTGGGCTGAAGCTTTCTTT. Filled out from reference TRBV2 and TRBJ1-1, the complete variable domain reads EPEVTQTPSHQVTQMGQEVILRCVPISNHLYFYWYRQILGQKVEFLVSFYNNEISEKSEIFDDQFSVERPDGSNFTLKIRSTKLEDSAMYFCASSEGDWAEAFFGQGTRLTVV.

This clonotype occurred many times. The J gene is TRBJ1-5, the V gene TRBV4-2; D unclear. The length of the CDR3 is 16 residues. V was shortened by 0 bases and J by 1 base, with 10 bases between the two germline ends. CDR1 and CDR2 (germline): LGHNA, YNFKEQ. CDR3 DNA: TGTGCCAGCAGCCAAGACGCGGGGTACAGCAATCAGCCCCAGCATTTT. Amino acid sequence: CASSQDAGYSNQPQHF.